This T cell receptor beta chain was documented in a study of cytomegalovirus exposure and HLA in healthy donors (dated by TCRdb to the late 2010s). In terms of the full investigation: In an earlier analysis of some 610 of the donors, around 300 Gb of sequence data and roughly 100 million unique TCR beta sequences from about 190 million T cells were reported. An early release covering approximately 600 HLA-typed donors comprised approximately 290 gigabases of sequencing data and around 85 million unique TCR sequences. Of the roughly 420 genotyped donors, 70% to 90% were placed in the genetic ancestry cluster associated with self-reported Caucasian donors. The aim of the study was to test whether cataloging public T cell receptors could identify signatures of past pathogen exposure. The study profiled the T cell repertoires of 666 subjects by immunosequencing and related them to cytomegalovirus serostatus. A separate validation cohort of over a hundred different subjects was used in addition to the 666-subject first cohort. The study combined high-throughput TCR immunosequencing, statistical association of individual TCRs with disease status, and machine learning to predict cytomegalovirus infection status. A later analysis re-analyzed previously published TCR beta repertoires from approximately 670 donors and added high-resolution HLA genotyping to study TCR occurrence patterns. In the later analysis, no new phenotypic data were used to find candidate immune exposures; instead, reliance was placed on TCR beta sequences and their occurrence across donors. An earlier analysis of around 540 of the donors applied high-throughput TCR beta sequencing to assess whether each TCR beta V gene segment acted as functional or pseudogenic. Donor age, sex, ethnicity and CMV serostatus were compiled alongside the repertoire data. Genome-wide SNP genotypes for about 65% of the roughly 700 donors were used in a later genetic analysis, which treated that subset as a discovery cohort. Every repertoire in the discovery cohort had been generated on one and the same sequencing platform. Both class I and class II loci were covered by HLA typing, at four-digit resolution. The number of donors typed differed by locus, with roughly 629-640 for A, B, C, DRB1 and DQB1, around 500 for DQA1, approximately 570 for DPA1, and some 470 for DPB1. Because of strong linkage in the cohort, roughly 5 DR-DQ haplotypes were treated as single units for association and clustering. Across around 400 genotyped donors of the cohort, an average of about 240,000 unique TCR beta nucleotide sequences per donor were sequenced, and roughly a sixth of those sequences were non-productive.

With respect to this clone: Its antigen remains unidentified. Base qualities are not recorded, but no much larger clone differs from it by a single base.

V is reduced by 5 bases and J by 6 bases, leaving a spacing of 13 bases between them. Reading the germline V gene (reference sequence) gives CDR1 LNHDA and CDR2 SQIVND. The cysteine opens and the phenylalanine closes a CDR3 of 13 amino acids. Kept here is only the CDR3 DNA, which spans 39 bases and is read in frame from base 1. Receptors were amplified or captured by the immunoSEQ multiplex PCR assay. For the multiplex PCR, a mixture combining 60 forward primers for TCR Vbeta segments and 13 reverse primers for TCR Jbeta segments was used. A multiplex PCR assay on genomic DNA amplified the CDR3 region of rearranged TCR beta genes. On the Illumina HiSeq System, the amplified TCR beta libraries were sequenced as 87-base-pair reads. In the paper's pipeline: A later analysis tallied some 79 million unique TCR beta chains across the 640 or so repertoires, and about 10 million of those chains were shared by two or more donors. A nearest-neighbor algorithm error-corrected the raw reads and collapsed the reads into unique sequences, merging closely related sequences to remove PCR and sequencing errors. CDR3 sequences were aligned to IMGT reference sequences to assign V, D and J gene segments. For a sequence to be retained, a match of at least six nucleotides was required to both a V gene segment and a J gene segment. Rearrangements were classified as productive when the CDR3 lacked stop codons and remained in frame with V and J, and all other rearrangements were classified as non-productive. Following IMGT convention, CDR3 was defined as the stretch from the second conserved V-encoded cysteine to the conserved J-encoded phenylalanine. In an earlier analysis of roughly 610 of the donors, sequences lacking an unambiguous match to a single V gene segment were excluded. In an earlier analysis of several hundred of the donors, V segments were called functional above 56.7% productive rearrangements and were called segregating when the between-donor standard deviation exceeded 5%. To diagnose cytomegalovirus status from the catalog of TCR beta chain sequences, a statistical classification framework was built. In a later analysis, V and J genes were assigned by comparing TCR nucleotide sequences against IMGT/GENE-DB human TR gene sequences. A later analysis assigned CDR3 sequences and most-parsimonious VDJ recombination scenarios with the TCRdist pipeline. A later analysis defined each TCR beta chain by its CDR3 amino acid sequence plus V-gene family, and excluded reads lacking a unique V-gene family. In a later analysis, 550 to 650 highly shared, low-generation-probability nucleotide sequences were removed to address suspected cross-contamination and a sequencing artifact. In a later analysis, a clonal expansion index for each public chain was calculated from normalized within-repertoire ranks of inferred template counts. In a later analysis, generation probabilities were computed with a VDJ recombination model fitted to out-of-frame rearrangements, and the resulting probabilities were checked against IGoR. A later analysis scored TCR-TCR, TCR-HLA and TCR-CMV co-occurrence with hypergeometric tests, applying a repertoire-size bias correction to TCR pairs. False discovery rates were estimated in a later analysis by permuting HLA or CMV assignments 20 times. In a later analysis, co-occurring TCRs were grouped using DBSCAN, and TCRdist sequence similarity was added for clustering within HLA-allele-positive subsets. Repertoires with fewer than 30,000 or more than 120,000 public chains were left out of co-occurrence clustering, as were five repertoires with anomalous nucleotide sharing. This is the immuneACCESS table as TCRdb keeps it, with only in-frame sequences that have V and J called. A part of the clones is gone; compared with another copy, unresolved V genes explain less than half, and the rest is unexplained. Clone size and the V and J calls come from that table; the DNA yielded D and trimming. This sample comprises 100,000 to 150,000 clones, 72% of them detected only once. The leading ten clones occupy 3.5% to 4.5% of the sample.

The cohort comprised 710 or so healthy bone marrow donors. Cohort members were all nominally healthy when sampled, although unrecorded immune exposures were likely present. The donor was CMV seronegative and was included in the group of a few hundred seronegative cohort members. A peripheral blood sample was provided by each donor, and peripheral blood mononuclear cells were used for TCR beta sequencing. The Qiagen DNeasy Blood Extraction Kit was used to extract genomic DNA from the blood cell samples. General findings and caveats noted by the study authors: Because some donors lacked HLA typing at each locus, the association tests relied only on the typed subset. Roughly uniform sequencing depth across donors was assumed in presence/absence analyses, although this assumption may not hold. Because the 87-base-pair reads could not distinguish some IMGT-functional V segments, including TRBV6-2 and TRBV6-3, those segments were excluded. Linkage disequilibrium might explain the correlated functional status among segregating V segments, but an unknown experimental factor could not be ruled out. A group of highly shared sequence variants was considered likely to be a technical artifact of the sequencing pipeline. A later analysis reported that several top co-occurrence clusters appeared linked to parvovirus B19, influenza, CMV and Epstein-Barr virus. An earlier analysis of around 600 of the donors showed that most TCR beta V segments appeared in productive rearrangements either about 87% or about 30% of the time, which broadly matched IMGT annotations. The authors suggested that the approach could potentially be extended to other disease states and immunological phenotypes. According to a later analysis, most CMV-associated TCR beta chains appeared to be HLA-restricted, and the HLA associations seemed to be driven largely by CMV exposure. The study gave a list of more than 150 TCR beta chains associated with cytomegalovirus. Three of the identified cytomegalovirus-associated TCR beta chains were confirmed in vitro to be specific for cytomegalovirus antigens. A further reported finding was that TCR beta sequences accurately predicted the HLA-A and HLA-B alleles for most subjects in the first cohort. In a later analysis, HLA-associated TCR beta chains showed more clonal expansion and lower generation probabilities than non-associated chains that were equally common. Because counts were too low, about 18 rarely observed V segments, including chromosome 9 orphons, were left out of the earlier analysis of a few hundred of the donors. When HLA alleles, especially DR and DQ, strongly co-occurred, TCR associations were difficult to assign to individual alleles. A later analysis associated approximately 17,000 TCR beta sequences with specific HLA alleles at a false discovery rate of 0.05. In a later genetic analysis, fewer N-insertions in productive TCRs were reported among donors in an Asian-associated ancestry cluster than the roughly 700-donor mean. While some public TCRs were present in many individuals, most TCR sequences turned up only very rarely across donors. In a later analysis, TCR association rates were found to vary across HLA loci, with the most associated TCRs seen for DRB1 alleles and the fewest for HLA-C alleles. In both the original and validation cohorts, the classifier was reported to diagnose cytomegalovirus status with high specificity and sensitivity. CMV serostatus was the only immune exposure information available for the cohort. This cohort had only TCR beta chains sequenced, and the lack of alpha or paired-chain data limited which features could be detected. V-gene and J-gene trimming of TCR beta chains was associated with a missense DCLRE1C variant in a later genetic analysis, and the association was replicated in an independent cohort.

The clonotype was recovered from a young man in good health and CMV-seronegative. The sequenced sample consisted of PBMCs. This chain joins TRBV19 to TRBJ1-1; perhaps TRBD1 is the D gene, with 6 bases matching. The CDR3 is CASSSRQASEAFF. The DNA sequence follows: TGTGCCAGTAGTTCAAGACAGGCCTCTGAAGCTTTCTTT.